A single sample is the source of the 10 T cell receptor beta chains below, sequenced in a study of T cells in Graves' hyperthyroidism and ophthalmopathy. Amplification targeted TCR beta CDR3 regions from RNA transcripts. HTBI primers were used for first-round RT-PCR of the TCR CDR3. TCRdb re-analysed the multiplex PCR reads in MiXCR, keeping a single row per CDR3 protein. The table includes 800,000 or so distinct CDR3 sequences, around 38% detected once. Sequenced material: blood. Receptor source: a man aged 18 to 30 with Graves' hyperthyroidism.

Many counts were recorded for this clonotype. V and J are TRBV24-1 and TRBJ1-5, with D hard to call. The germline V and J ends were trimmed by 4 bases and 0 bases, with 9 bases remaining between them. CDR1 KGHDR and CDR2 SFDVKD come from the germline V gene. This CDR3 is 15 amino acids long. CDR3 nucleotide sequence: TGTGCCACCAGTGAGTCCGGGAATAGCAATCAGCCCCAGCATTTT. Translation gives CATSESGNSNQPQHF.

V gene TRBV4-1 combines with J gene TRBJ1-3, with a tentative D call TRBD1 (6 bases). The CDR3 extends over 17 amino acids. Trimming took 3 bases from V and 0 from J, leaving 15 bases between them. From germline, CDR1 is MGHRA and CDR2 YSYEKL. The CDR3 is CASSQGGDTSSGNTIYF. The DNA of the CDR3 is TGCGCCAGCAGCCAGGGGGGGGACACTTCCTCTGGAAACACCATATATTTT.

This clonotype was counted a single time. The chain combines TRBV15 with TRBJ2-6; D is perhaps TRBD1 (5 bases). The CDR3 spans 16 residues. Looked up from germline, CDR1 is LNHNV and CDR2 is YYDKDF (reference sequence). V lost 3 bases to trimming and J lost 2 bases, with 11 bases between them. The CDR3 DNA is TGTGCCACCAGCAGCCAAGACAGTACTGGGGCCAACGTCCTGACTTTC. Translating gives CATSSQDSTGANVLTF.

The chain recombines TRBV5-1 with TRBJ2-2, with 7 nucleotides matching TRBD2. Germline V gene data show CDR1 as SGHRS and CDR2 as YFSETQ. V gave up 0 bases and J gave up 3 bases; unmatched junction bases: 5. This CDR3 has 16 amino acids. The CDR3 nucleotides read TGCGCCAGCAGCTTGGCTGGACTAGTCCACACCGGGGAGCTGTTTTTT. As protein: CASSLAGLVHTGELFF. Full variable domain (remainder filled in from reference TRBV5-1 and TRBJ2-2): KAGVTQTPRYLIKTRGQQVTLSCSPISGHRSVSWYQQTPGQGLQFLFEYFSETQRNKGNFPGRFSGRQFSNSRSEMNVSTLELGDSALYLCASSLAGLVHTGELFFGEGSRLTVL.

The rearrangement links TRBV4-2 to TRBJ2-7, with D maybe TRBD2 (5 bases). Trimming removed 3 bases at V and 5 bases at J, with 11 bases between. This CDR3 is built from 13 residues. CDR1 is LGHNA and CDR2 is YNFKEQ in the germline V gene. The CDR3 loop reads CASSQDRTHEQYF. The CDR3 region has the DNA TGTGCCAGCAGCCAGGATCGGACTCACGAGCAGTACTTC.

This clonotype appeared a single time. This sequence joins TRBV4-3 and TRBJ1-3; D gene unclear. The V and J ends lost 5 bases and 0 bases respectively, with 11 bases between them. The CDR3 extends over 15 amino acids. Germline CDR1 reads LGHNA; CDR2 reads YSLEER. Here the CDR3 reads CASSFWSSSGNTIYF. In nucleotides, the CDR3 is TGCGCCAGCAGCTTCTGGAGTAGCTCTGGAAACACCATATATTTT.

As regards this clonotype: Possible read error: a much larger clone is one base away. The rearrangement links TRBV20-1 to TRBJ1-2, with 7 bases fitting TRBD1. Unmatched junction bases numbered 9, after V lost 7 bases and J lost 7 bases. The CDR3 spans 12 residues. In germline, CDR1 is DFQATT, CDR2 SNEGSKA (reference sequence). The CDR3 region has the DNA TGCAGTGTAGGCAGGGCAGGGGGTGGCTACACCTTC. Protein: CSVGRAGGGYTF.

This clonotype has a count of ten or more. The gene calls are TRBV2 and TRBJ1-5; D is unclear. The CDR3 runs 15 residues. V lost 4 bases, J lost 0 bases, and 10 bases lay in between. Germline lookup yields CDR1 SNHLY and CDR2 FYNNEI. The CDR3 DNA reads TGTGCCAGCAGTGTCCAACAGAATAGCAATCAGCCCCAGCATTTT. This translates into CASSVQQNSNQPQHF. The full variable domain, in which reference TRBV2 and TRBJ1-5 provide the parts outside the CDR3, is EPEVTQTPSHQVTQMGQEVILRCVPISNHLYFYWYRQILGQKVEFLVSFYNNEISEKSEIFDDQFSVERPDGSNFTLKIRSTKLEDSAMYFCASSVQQNSNQPQHFGDGTRLSIL.

The chain's CDR3 is CASSLRQASTGELFF. CDR3 in DNA: TGTGCCAGCAGTTTACGACAGGCTTCCACCGGGGAGCTGTTTTTT. V gene TRBV12-3 or TRBV12-4 combines with J gene TRBJ2-2; weak D call: TRBD1 (6 bases). This CDR3 spans 15 amino acids. V was cut by 2 bases and J by 4 bases, with 11 bases left in between.

This clonotype was detected only a few times. This chain uses TRBV7-9 with TRBJ2-7; D remains ambiguous. The CDR3 is made up of 15 amino acids. Per germline, CDR1 SEHNR and CDR2 FQNEAQ (reference sequence). V shed 7 bases and J shed 1 base, with 17 bases lying between them. In nucleotides, the CDR3 is TGTGCCAGCACCCCTTTACCATATATTTCCTACGAGCAGTACTTC. Residues: CASTPLPYISYEQYF.